The 19 T cell receptor beta chains reported below all come from one sample, sequenced in a study of blood T cell repertoires in COVID-19. Clones were sequenced by immunoSEQ multiplex PCR, and TCRdb holds only the in-frame ones, with some missing. This sample has around 91,000 clones; over 75% occur once, and the top ten carry around 11%. What was sequenced was peripheral blood. All receptors come from a human donor in a cohort sampled during active COVID-19.

This sequence joins TRBV7-2 and TRBJ2-1, with 12 bases that match TRBD2. J was trimmed by 1 base and V by 3 bases; bases with no gene match: 7. The CDR3 runs 18 residues. Germline V lookup: CDR1 SGHTA, CDR2 FQGNSA. CDR3 residues: CASSLGTSGRSSYNEQFF. The CDR3 DNA follows: TGTGCCAGCAGCTTGGGGACTAGCGGGCGGTCTTCCTACAATGAGCAGTTCTTC.

The gene calls are TRBV7-2 and TRBJ2-5; unclear D gene. The length of the CDR3 is 13 residues. The V and J ends lost 1 base and 5 bases respectively, with 8 bases between them. CDR1 SGHTA and CDR2 FQGNSA come from the germline V gene. In DNA, the CDR3 is TGTGCCAGCAGCTTAGAAATTTATGAGACCCAGTACTTC. It translates to CASSLEIYETQYF.

The chain has TRBV9 and TRBJ1-1; perhaps TRBD1 as D (6 bases). Trimming removed 4 bases at V and 4 bases at J, with 17 bases between. Germline-derived CDR1 and CDR2 are SGDLS and YYNGEE. The CDR3 sequence is 15 residues long. Here the CDR3 reads CASSYSGGGSTEAFF. The CDR3 DNA reads as TGTGCCAGCAGCTACAGTGGGGGCGGGAGCACTGAAGCTTTCTTT.

This chain links TRBV6-4 with TRBJ1-2; possible D gene TRBD1, 6 bases. Deletions cut 0 bases from V and 6 bases from J, with 11 bases between. The CDR3 covers 14 residues. CDR1 and CDR2 from the germline V gene are MRHNA and SNTAGT. CDR3 DNA: TGTGCCAGCAGTGACTCGAGGGGGGGCGATGGCTACACCTTC. Translating gives CASSDSRGGDGYTF.

This chain joins TRBV10-1 and TRBJ1-2, with 11 bases matching TRBD1. The CDR3 has 15 amino acids. Germline assignment: CDR1 WNHNN and CDR2 SYGVQD (reference sequence). Trimming took 6 bases from V and 7 from J; bases not matched to a gene: 10. The CDR3, as DNA: TGCGCCAGCAGCGCCCCTCGGGACAGGGGGTTTGGCTACACCTTC. The encoded protein is CASSAPRDRGFGYTF.

CDR3 DNA sequence: TGTGCGGGGGAAGGGGGGGTCTCTTATAATTCACCCCTCCACTTT. Translation: CAGEGGVSYNSPLHF. The chain joins TRBV6-5 to TRBJ1-6, with a tentative D call TRBD1 (6 bases). The CDR3 is made up of 15 amino acids. Germline V gene data show CDR1 as MNHEY and CDR2 as SVGAGI.

The genes are TRBV19 and TRBJ1-3; D is possibly TRBD1 (5 bases). The CDR3 extends over 14 amino acids. V was shortened by 5 bases and J by 1 base, with 9 bases between the two germline ends. Germline lookup yields CDR1 LNHDA and CDR2 SQIVND (reference sequence). In DNA, the CDR3 is TGTGCCAGTAGTCTCCAGGGTTCTGGAAACACCATATATTTT. Its translation: CASSLQGSGNTIYF.

The chain joins TRBV11-2 to TRBJ2-7; 12 bases line up with TRBD1. Germline V gene lookup returns CDR1 SGHAT and CDR2 FQNNGV. J lost 7 bases, V lost 1 base, and 8 bases had no gene match. There are 16 residues in the CDR3. The CDR3 protein is CASSLVGGQGAEEQYF. The CDR3 DNA sequence: TGTGCCAGCAGCTTAGTTGGGGGACAGGGGGCCGAAGAGCAGTACTTC.

V gene TRBV28 combines with J gene TRBJ1-6; D remains ambiguous. Germline V gene sequence: CDR1 MDHEN, CDR2 SYDVKM. The V end was cut by 1 base, the J end by 10 bases, with 11 bases between. The CDR3 covers 14 residues. CDR3: CASSLSQVGSPLHF. CDR3 nucleotide sequence: TGTGCCAGCAGTTTATCGCAGGTTGGCTCACCCCTCCACTTT.

The V and J genes are TRBV4-1 and TRBJ2-3; 9 bases align to TRBD2. After removal of 0 bases from V and 6 bases from J, the junction contained 10 bases not matched to a gene. CDR1 and CDR2 (germline): MGHRA, YSYEKL. This CDR3 is 17 amino acids long. Here the CDR3 reads CASSQEAQRGEVDTQYF. CDR3 in DNA: TGCGCCAGCAGCCAAGAGGCCCAGCGGGGGGAGGTGGATACGCAGTATTTT.

The V and J genes are TRBV6-4 and TRBJ1-2, with D possibly being TRBD1 (6 bases). V lost 6 bases, J lost 7 bases, and 12 bases lay in between. The germline CDR1 and CDR2 sequences are MRHNA and SNTAGT. This CDR3 is built from 12 residues. The CDR3 DNA follows: TGTGCCAGCAGGGCCGAAGGGGGTGGCTACACCTTC. It specifies CASRAEGGGYTF.

The rearrangement uses TRBV30 and TRBJ1-1; TRBD1 is a possible D gene (5 bases). V lost 0 bases and J 12 bases, leaving 11 bases between the germline ends. CDR1 is GTSNPN and CDR2 is SVGIG in the germline V gene (reference sequence). The CDR3 is 11 amino acids. CDR3 residues: CAWSVVGASFF. The CDR3 DNA follows: TGTGCCTGGAGTGTAGTAGGGGCGTCTTTCTTT.

The chain links TRBV29-1 to TRBJ2-3; D is possibly TRBD1 (5 bases). Germline V CDR1 and CDR2: SQVTM, ANQGSEA. The CDR3 totals 11 residues. With 6 bases removed from V and 4 bases from J, the gap between germline ends came to 8 bases. CDR3 residues: CSVAGPDTQYF. The CDR3 DNA sequence: TGCAGCGTCGCAGGGCCAGATACGCAGTATTTT.

The table lists this clone with a count of one. The chain carries TRBV6-5 and TRBJ2-3; 7 positions agree with TRBD2. Germline trimming cut 6 bases from V and 8 bases from J; bases unmatched to any gene: 11. Germline CDR1 MNHEY, CDR2 SVGAGI. This CDR3 has 14 amino acids. The CDR3 spells CASSHQTSSGTQYF. The CDR3 DNA reads as TGTGCCAGCAGCCACCAGACTAGCAGCGGTACGCAGTATTTT.

V gene TRBV3-1 (or the pseudogene TRBV3-2) combines with J gene TRBJ1-1; D uncertain. Trimming pared 0 bases from V and 5 bases from J, leaving 13 bases between. The CDR3 sequence is 15 residues long. Germline values: CDR1 LGHDT, CDR2 YNNKEL (reference sequence). The CDR3 DNA sequence: TGTGCCAGCAGCCAAGAGTTTGGGAGGGAGACTGAAGCTTTCTTT. As protein: CASSQEFGRETEAFF.

V gene TRBV25-1 combines with J gene TRBJ2-3, with 8 bases fitting TRBD2. V shed 3 bases and J 3 bases; nucleotides not matched to a gene: 8. This CDR3 is 16 amino acids long. Germline CDR1 reads MGHDK; CDR2 reads SYGVNS. CDR3 sequence: CASSEPGLVGTDTQYF. The CDR3 DNA follows: TGTGCCAGCAGTGAGCCGGGACTAGTTGGGACAGATACGCAGTATTTT.

In DNA form, the CDR3 reads TGTGCCAGCAGCCTAATCAATCCCACTGAAGCTTTCTTT. Protein product: CASSLINPTEAFF. This chain uses TRBV7-9 with TRBJ1-1; D gene ambiguous. The CDR3 totals 13 residues. V was clipped by 5 bases and J by 4 bases, with 11 bases between them. Germline CDR1 and CDR2: SEHNR and FQNEAQ (reference sequence).

This clone was seen a handful of times. V and J are TRBV5-1 and TRBJ2-7; TRBD2 aligns across 7 bases. The CDR3 contains 15 residues. From germline, CDR1 is SGHRS and CDR2 YFSETQ. V trimming: 3 bases; J trimming: 0 bases; junction bases outside the gene matches: 6. The CDR3 nucleotides read TGCGCCAGCAGCTACGGGGGGTCCGGCTCCTACGAGCAGTACTTC. Its translation is CASSYGGSGSYEQYF.

This sequence joins TRBV5-8 and TRBJ1-5; D is ambiguous. The V and J ends lost 2 bases and 7 bases respectively, with 7 bases between them. The CDR3 runs to 12 residues. Germline V gene lookup returns CDR1 SGHTS and CDR2 YDEGEE. The CDR3 DNA follows: TGTGCCAGCAGCTTTCGTGGCCAGCCCCAGCATTTT. Its translation is CASSFRGQPQHF. The complete variable domain, with remaining parts taken from reference TRBV5-8 and TRBJ1-5, reads EAGVTQSPTHLIKTRGQQATLRCSPISGHTSVYWYQQALGLGLQFLLWYDEGEERNRGNFPPRFSGRQFPNYSSELNVNALELEDSALYLCASSFRGQPQHFGDGTRLSIL.